This T cell receptor (beta chain) was captured by sequencing in a study of T cells after posttransplantation cyclophosphamide. V was shortened by 4 bases and J by 4 bases, with 9 bases between the two germline ends. This CDR3 has 14 residues. Per germline, CDR1 SGHDT and CDR2 YYEEEE. Points on this clone: Antigen unknown.

Assay: immunoSEQ multiplex PCR; the TCRdb copy retains only in-frame clones and omits some. Altogether 42,000 or so clones are present, about nine tenths being singletons, with the ten largest covering about 2.5%. Busulfan-fludarabine conditioning, marrow transplant, and cyclophosphamide on days +3 and +4 were administered. Regarding the study as a whole: Tissue-infiltrating T cells from skin or gut overlapped little with blood T cells.

This receptor was identified in a male patient over 55 who received an allogeneic stem cell transplant from a related donor and was CMV-positive. Among the T cells, some may be from the graft donor. Sequenced here: PBMCs, sampled about 64 days after allogeneic stem cell transplant with posttransplant cyclophosphamide. The chain links TRBV5-6 to TRBJ1-6; a possible D gene is TRBD1 (6 bases). CDR3: CASSPGQYNSPLHF. The CDR3 DNA sequence: TGTGCCAGCAGCCCCGGACAGTATAATTCACCCCTCCACTTT.